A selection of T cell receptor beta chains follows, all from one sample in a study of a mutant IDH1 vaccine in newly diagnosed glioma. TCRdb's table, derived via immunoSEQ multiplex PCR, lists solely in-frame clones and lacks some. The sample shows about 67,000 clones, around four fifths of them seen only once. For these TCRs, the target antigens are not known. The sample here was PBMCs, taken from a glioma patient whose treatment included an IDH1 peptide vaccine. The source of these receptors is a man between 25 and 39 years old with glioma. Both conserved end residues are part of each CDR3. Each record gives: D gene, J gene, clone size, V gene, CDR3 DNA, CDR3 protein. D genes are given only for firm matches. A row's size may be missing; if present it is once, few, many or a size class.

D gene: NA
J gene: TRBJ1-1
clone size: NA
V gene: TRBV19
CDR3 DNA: TGTGCCAGTAGTATAGGAGGCAGGGGCACTGAAGCTTTCTTT
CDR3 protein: CASSIGGRGTEAFF

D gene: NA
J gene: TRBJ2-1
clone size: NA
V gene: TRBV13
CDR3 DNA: TGTGCCAGCAGCTTCCGACAGTACAATGAGCAGTTCTTC
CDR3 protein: CASSFRQYNEQFF

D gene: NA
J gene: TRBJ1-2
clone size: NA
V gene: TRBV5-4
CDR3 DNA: TGTGCCAGCAGCTCGCAGGGTGGCTATGGCTACACCTTC
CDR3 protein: CASSSQGGYGYTF

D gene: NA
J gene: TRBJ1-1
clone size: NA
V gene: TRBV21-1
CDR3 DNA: TGTGCCAGCAGCAATAAAAGTTTGAGGCTAGACACTGAAGCTTTCTTT
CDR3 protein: CASSNKSLRLDTEAFF

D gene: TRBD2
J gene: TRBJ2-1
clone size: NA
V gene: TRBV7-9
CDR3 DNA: TGTGCCAGCAGCCCACGGACTAGCGGGAGAAGCTCCTACAATGAGCAGTTCTTC
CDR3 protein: CASSPRTSGRSSYNEQFF

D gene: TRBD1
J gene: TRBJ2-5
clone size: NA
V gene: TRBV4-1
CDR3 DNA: TGCGCCAGCAGCCGCGGACAGGGGCGAGAGACCCAGTACTTC
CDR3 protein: CASSRGQGRETQYF

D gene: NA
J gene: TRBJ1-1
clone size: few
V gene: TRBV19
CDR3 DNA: TGTGCCAGTAGTACACTCGAGACGGGAAACACTGAAGCTTTCTTT
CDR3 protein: CASSTLETGNTEAFF

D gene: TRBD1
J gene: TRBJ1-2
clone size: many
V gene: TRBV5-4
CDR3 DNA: TGTGCCAGCAGCACGGGACAGGGGGCGGTTCGGTATGGCTACACCTTC
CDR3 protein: CASSTGQGAVRYGYTF

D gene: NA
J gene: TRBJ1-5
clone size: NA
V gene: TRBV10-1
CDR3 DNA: TGCGCCAGCAGCCCTGGGAGAGGGATGAATCAGCCCCAGCATTTT
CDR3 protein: CASSPGRGMNQPQHF

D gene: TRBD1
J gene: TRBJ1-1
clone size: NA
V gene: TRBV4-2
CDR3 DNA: TGTGCCAGCAGCCCAGTTCAGGGACAGCCGAACACTGAAGCTTTCTTT
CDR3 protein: CASSPVQGQPNTEAFF

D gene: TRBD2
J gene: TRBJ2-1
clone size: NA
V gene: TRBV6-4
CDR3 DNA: TGTGCCAGCAGTGTTACCGGGACTAGCCGGGGGCAGTTCTTC
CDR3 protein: CASSVTGTSRGQFF

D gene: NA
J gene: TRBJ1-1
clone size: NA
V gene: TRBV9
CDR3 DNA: TGTGCCAGCAGCTCACGAGTGTGGGCGCCTCCTTCTGAAGCTTTCTTT
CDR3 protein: CASSSRVWAPPSEAFF

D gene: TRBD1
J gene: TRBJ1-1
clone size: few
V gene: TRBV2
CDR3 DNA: TGTGCCAGCACTTCAGGGGGCGTCACTGAAGCTTTCTTT
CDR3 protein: CASTSGGVTEAFF

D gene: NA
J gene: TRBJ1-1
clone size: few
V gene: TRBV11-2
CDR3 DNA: TGTGCCAGCAGCACCCGGGGAGCTTTCTTT
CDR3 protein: CASSTRGAFF

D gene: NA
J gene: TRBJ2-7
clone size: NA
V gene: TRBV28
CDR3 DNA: TGTGCCAGCAGTTTATCGGGCGAGCAGTACTTC
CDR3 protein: CASSLSGEQYF

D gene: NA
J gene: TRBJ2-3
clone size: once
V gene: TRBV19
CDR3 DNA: TGTGCCAGTAGTAGAAAGGGACGGGCCGGCACAGATACGCAGTATTTT
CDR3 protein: CASSRKGRAGTDTQYF

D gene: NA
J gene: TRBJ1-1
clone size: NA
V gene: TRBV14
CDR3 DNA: TGTGCCAGCAGTCCTAATCAGTACACTGAAGCTTTCTTT
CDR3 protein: CASSPNQYTEAFF